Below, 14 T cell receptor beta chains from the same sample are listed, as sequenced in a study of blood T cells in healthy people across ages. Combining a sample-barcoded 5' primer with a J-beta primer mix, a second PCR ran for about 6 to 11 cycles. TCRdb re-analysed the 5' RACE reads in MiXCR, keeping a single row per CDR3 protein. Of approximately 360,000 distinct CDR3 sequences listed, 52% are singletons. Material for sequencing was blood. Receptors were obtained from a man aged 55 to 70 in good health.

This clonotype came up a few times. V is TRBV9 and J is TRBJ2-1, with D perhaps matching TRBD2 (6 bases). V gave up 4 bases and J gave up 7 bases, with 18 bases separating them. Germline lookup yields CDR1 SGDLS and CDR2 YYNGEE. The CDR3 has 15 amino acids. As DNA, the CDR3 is TGTGCCAGCAGCTCCCGGAGGGATGTGGGAAATGAGCAGTTCTTC. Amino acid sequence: CASSSRRDVGNEQFF.

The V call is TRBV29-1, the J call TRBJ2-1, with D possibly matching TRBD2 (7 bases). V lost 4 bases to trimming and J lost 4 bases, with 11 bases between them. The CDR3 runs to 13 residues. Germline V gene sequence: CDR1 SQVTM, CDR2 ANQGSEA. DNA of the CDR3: TGCAGCGTTGGCGGGGGCGTTTACAATGAGCAGTTCTTC. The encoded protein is CSVGGGVYNEQFF.

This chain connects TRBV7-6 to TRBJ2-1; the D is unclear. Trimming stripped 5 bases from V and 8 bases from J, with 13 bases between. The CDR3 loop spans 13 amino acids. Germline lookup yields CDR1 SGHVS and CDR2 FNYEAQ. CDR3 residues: CASSVGQSDEQFF. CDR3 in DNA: TGTGCCAGCAGCGTAGGGCAGAGTGATGAGCAGTTCTTC. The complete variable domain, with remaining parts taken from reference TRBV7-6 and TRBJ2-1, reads GAGVSQSPRYKVTKRGQDVALRCDPISGHVSLYWYRQALGQGPEFLTYFNYEAQQDKSGLPNDRFSAERPEGSISTLTIQRTEQRDSAMYRCASSVGQSDEQFFGPGTRLTVL.

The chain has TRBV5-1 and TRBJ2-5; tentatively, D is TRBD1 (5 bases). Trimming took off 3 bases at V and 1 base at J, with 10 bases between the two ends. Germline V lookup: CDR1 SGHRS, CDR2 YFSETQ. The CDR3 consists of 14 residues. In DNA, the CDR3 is TGCGCCAGCAGCTCATTGCAGGGCCAAGAGACCCAGTACTTC. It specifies CASSSLQGQETQYF. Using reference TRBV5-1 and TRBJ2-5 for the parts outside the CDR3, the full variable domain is KAGVTQTPRYLIKTRGQQVTLSCSPISGHRSVSWYQQTPGQGLQFLFEYFSETQRNKGNFPGRFSGRQFSNSRSEMNVSTLELGDSALYLCASSSLQGQETQYFGPGTRLLVL.

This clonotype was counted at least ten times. The CDR3 DNA reads TGTGCCAGCAGCCTAATGACGGGAGGGTTCCTACAAGAGACCCAGTACTTC. It specifies CASSLMTGGFLQETQYF. The chain has TRBV14 and TRBJ2-5; 8 bases fit TRBD2. There are 17 residues in the CDR3. V gave up 4 bases and J gave up 2 bases; unmatched junction bases: 12. Looked up from germline, CDR1 is SGHDN and CDR2 is FVKESK. Drawing the rest from reference TRBV14 and TRBJ2-5, the complete variable domain is EAGVTQFPSHSVIEKGQTVTLRCDPISGHDNLYWYRRVMGKEIKFLLHFVKESKQDESGMPNNRFLAERTGGTYSTLKVQPAELEDSGVYFCASSLMTGGFLQETQYFGPGTRLLVL.

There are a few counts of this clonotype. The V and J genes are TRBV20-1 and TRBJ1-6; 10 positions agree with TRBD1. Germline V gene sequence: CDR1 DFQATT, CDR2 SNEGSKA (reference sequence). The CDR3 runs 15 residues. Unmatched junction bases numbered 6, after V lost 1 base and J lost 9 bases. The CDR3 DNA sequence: TGCAGTGCTAGAGCCGGGACAGGGGACCTTTCACCCCTCCACTTT. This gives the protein CSARAGTGDLSPLHF.

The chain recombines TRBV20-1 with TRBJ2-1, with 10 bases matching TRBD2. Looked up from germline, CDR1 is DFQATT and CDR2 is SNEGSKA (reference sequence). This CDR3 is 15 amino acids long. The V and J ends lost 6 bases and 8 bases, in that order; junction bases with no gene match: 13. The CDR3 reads CSAPSGSRSGYEQFF. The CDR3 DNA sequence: TGCAGTGCCCCTAGCGGGAGCCGTTCGGGGTATGAGCAGTTCTTC.

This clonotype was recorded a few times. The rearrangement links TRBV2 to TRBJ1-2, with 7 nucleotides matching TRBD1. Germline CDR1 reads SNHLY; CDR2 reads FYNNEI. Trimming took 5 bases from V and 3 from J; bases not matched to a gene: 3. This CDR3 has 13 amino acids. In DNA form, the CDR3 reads TGTGCCAGCAGTCCCGGGACAGACTATGGCTACACCTTC. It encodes CASSPGTDYGYTF.

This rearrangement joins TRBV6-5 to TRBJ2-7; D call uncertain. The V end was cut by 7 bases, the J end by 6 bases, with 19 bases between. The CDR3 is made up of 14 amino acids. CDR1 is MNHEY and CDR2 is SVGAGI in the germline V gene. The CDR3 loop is CASIPTEGLGEQYF. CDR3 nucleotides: TGTGCCAGCATCCCGACGGAAGGGTTAGGCGAGCAGTACTTC.

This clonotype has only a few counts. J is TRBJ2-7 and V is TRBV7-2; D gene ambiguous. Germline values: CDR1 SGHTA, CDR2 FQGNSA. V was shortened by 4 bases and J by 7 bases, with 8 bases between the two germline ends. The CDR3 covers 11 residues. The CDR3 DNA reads TGTGCCAGCAGCTCACAGACAGAGCAGTACTTC. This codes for CASSSQTEQYF. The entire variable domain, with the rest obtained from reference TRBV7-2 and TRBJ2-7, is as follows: GAGVSQSPSNKVTEKGKDVELRCDPISGHTALYWYRQSLGQGLEFLIYFQGNSAPDKSGLPSDRFSAERTGGSVSTLTIQRTQQEDSAVYLCASSSQTEQYFGPGTRLTVT.

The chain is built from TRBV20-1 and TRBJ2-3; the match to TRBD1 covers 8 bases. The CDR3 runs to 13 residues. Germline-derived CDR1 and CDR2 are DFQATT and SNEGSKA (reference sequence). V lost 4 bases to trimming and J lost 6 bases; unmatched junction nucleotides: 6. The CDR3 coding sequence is TGCAGTGCTAACCGACAGGGGACGGATACGCAGTATTTT. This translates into CSANRQGTDTQYF.

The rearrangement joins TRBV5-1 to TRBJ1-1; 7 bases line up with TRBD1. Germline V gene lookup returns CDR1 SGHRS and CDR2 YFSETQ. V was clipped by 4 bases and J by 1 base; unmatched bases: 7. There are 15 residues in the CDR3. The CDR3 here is CASSRLGTENTEAFF. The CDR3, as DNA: TGCGCCAGCAGCCGCTTGGGGACAGAGAACACTGAAGCTTTCTTT.

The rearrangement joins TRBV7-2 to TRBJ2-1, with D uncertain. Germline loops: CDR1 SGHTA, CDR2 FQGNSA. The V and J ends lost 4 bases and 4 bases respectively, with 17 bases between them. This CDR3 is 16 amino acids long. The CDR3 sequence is CASSSQPSVGYNEQFF. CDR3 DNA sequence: TGTGCCAGCAGCTCCCAGCCTAGTGTGGGTTACAATGAGCAGTTCTTC.

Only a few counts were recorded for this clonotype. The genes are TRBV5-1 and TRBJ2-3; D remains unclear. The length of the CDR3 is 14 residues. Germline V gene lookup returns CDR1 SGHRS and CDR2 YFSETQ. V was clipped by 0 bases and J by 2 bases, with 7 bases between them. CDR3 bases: TGCGCCAGCAGCTTGGACTTCCCCACAGATACGCAGTATTTT. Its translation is CASSLDFPTDTQYF. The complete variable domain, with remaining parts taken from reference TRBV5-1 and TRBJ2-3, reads KAGVTQTPRYLIKTRGQQVTLSCSPISGHRSVSWYQQTPGQGLQFLFEYFSETQRNKGNFPGRFSGRQFSNSRSEMNVSTLELGDSALYLCASSLDFPTDTQYFGPGTRLTVL.